These 25 T cell receptor beta chains share one sample of origin, sequenced in a study of graft-versus-host responses after intestinal transplantation. The assay was immunoSEQ multiplex PCR, and TCRdb's table has in-frame clones only and misses some. Of around 9,900 clones listed, about 96% are singletons. Sequencing was performed on bone marrow, taken around 75 weeks after intestinal transplantation. The source is a human patient who received an intestinal transplant, so some T cells may come from the graft donor.

The rearrangement links TRBV5-6 to TRBJ2-1; no clear D gene. The CDR3 has 13 residues. Germline V gene data show CDR1 as SGHDT and CDR2 as YYEEEE. Between the trimmed V and J ends, which lost 0 bases and 2 bases, there was a span of 3 bases. CDR3 DNA: TGTGCCAGCAGCTTGGTTCCCTACAATGAGCAGTTCTTC. Translation: CASSLVPYNEQFF.

The chain employs TRBV5-1 and TRBJ2-4, with 8 bases identical to TRBD1. V was clipped by 2 bases and J by 4 bases; unmatched bases: 11. Per the germline V gene, CDR1 is SGHRS and CDR2 is YFSETQ. This CDR3 spans 17 amino acids. The CDR3 DNA sequence: TGCGCCAGCAGCTTCACACCCACGGACAGGGTTAAAAACATTCAGTACTTC. Translating it yields CASSFTPTDRVKNIQYF.

The J gene is TRBJ2-5, the V gene TRBV19; tentatively, D is TRBD2 (6 bases). From germline, CDR1 is LNHDA and CDR2 SQIVND (reference sequence). This CDR3 contains 14 residues. V dropped 5 bases and J dropped 6 bases, with 16 bases sitting between them. CDR3 nucleotide sequence: TGTGCCAGTAGTCCCCCCGGGAGCGCCCAGACCCAGTACTTC. Translated, it gives CASSPPGSAQTQYF.

The chain is built from TRBV28 and TRBJ1-1; 7 bases fit TRBD1. Germline values: CDR1 MDHEN, CDR2 SYDVKM. Trimming removed 7 bases from V and 1 base from J; junction bases left unmatched: 6. CDR3 length equals 14 residues. The CDR3 coding sequence is TGTGCCAGCAACCGTCCAGGGGGGAACACTGAAGCTTTCTTT. Protein sequence: CASNRPGGNTEAFF.

The V call is TRBV5-6, the J call TRBJ2-2; the D is unclear. The CDR3 runs to 12 residues. V was pared by 1 base and J by 6 bases, with 4 bases between. Germline values: CDR1 SGHDT, CDR2 YYEEEE. The CDR3 DNA reads as TGTGCCAGCAGCTTGCAGTCCGGGGAGCTGTTTTTT. Protein: CASSLQSGELFF.

CDR3 protein: CASSRTEETQYF. CDR3 sequence (DNA): TGTGCCAGCAGCCGGACAGAAGAGACCCAGTACTTC. This chain links TRBV7-6 with TRBJ2-5; D possibly corresponds to TRBD1 (6 bases). Between the trimmed V and J ends, which lost 5 bases and 3 bases, there was a span of 7 bases. The CDR3 runs 12 residues. The germline CDR1 and CDR2 sequences are SGHVS and FNYEAQ.

CDR3 sequence reads: CASSQGTSGRWDEQYF. The CDR3 DNA reads TGTGCCAGCAGCCAGGGGACTAGCGGGAGATGGGACGAGCAGTACTTC. The chain links TRBV5-5 to TRBJ2-7, with 14 bases fitting TRBD2. Germline V gene data show CDR1 as SGHKS and CDR2 as YYEKEE (reference sequence). V gave up 4 bases and J gave up 5 bases; unmatched junction bases: 8. The CDR3 is made up of 16 amino acids.

This chain links TRBV6-6 with TRBJ1-3; D is possibly TRBD1 (6 bases). The CDR3 loop spans 14 amino acids. V was clipped by 8 bases and J by 0 bases, with 11 bases between them. Germline CDR1 and CDR2: MNHNY and SVGAGI (reference sequence). The CDR3 DNA sequence: TGTGCCAGCGGAACAGGGAGCTCTGGAAACACCATATATTTT. It translates to CASGTGSSGNTIYF.

The gene calls are TRBV5-5 and TRBJ2-7; 12 bases match TRBD1. The germline V gene encodes CDR1 SGHKS and CDR2 YYEKEE (reference sequence). Trimming took 0 bases from V and 4 from J; bases not matched to a gene: 2. The CDR3 contains 15 residues. CDR3 sequence (DNA): TGTGCCAGCAGCTTGGAGGGACAGGGGGCGTACGAGCAGTACTTC. Protein product: CASSLEGQGAYEQYF. Drawing the rest from reference TRBV5-5 and TRBJ2-7, the complete variable domain is DAGVTQSPTHLIKTRGQQVTLRCSPISGHKSVSWYQQVLGQGPQFIFQYYEKEERGRGNFPDRFSARQFPNYSSELNVNALLLGDSALYLCASSLEGQGAYEQYFGPGTRLTVT.

V is TRBV9 and J is TRBJ2-1, with 13 bases fitting TRBD2. The germline V gene encodes CDR1 SGDLS and CDR2 YYNGEE. The length of the CDR3 is 16 residues. V gave up 4 bases and J gave up 9 bases; unmatched junction bases: 10. The CDR3 here is CASSPPGLAGESEQFF. The CDR3 coding sequence is TGTGCCAGCAGCCCACCAGGACTAGCGGGAGAGAGTGAGCAGTTCTTC.

The chain carries TRBV28 and TRBJ2-1; perhaps TRBD1 as D (5 bases). V was cut by 2 bases and J by 8 bases, with 10 bases left in between. Germline-derived CDR1 and CDR2 are MDHEN and SYDVKM. This CDR3 region has 13 residues. The CDR3 spells CASSLQGSYEQFF. In DNA form, the CDR3 reads TGTGCCAGCAGTTTACAGGGTTCCTATGAGCAGTTCTTC.

The sample holds a few counts of this clone. The V call is TRBV7-8, the J call TRBJ1-2; D not resolved. Germline CDR1 and CDR2: SGHVS and FQNEAQ. V was shortened by 5 bases and J by 1 base, with 14 bases between the two germline ends. This CDR3 is 15 amino acids long. This CDR3 is CASSEWWWVNYGYTF. CDR3 in DNA: TGTGCCAGCAGCGAATGGTGGTGGGTTAACTATGGCTACACCTTC.

The chain uses TRBV28 and TRBJ1-1; D unclear. The V gene's germline CDR1 is MDHEN and CDR2 SYDVKM. V was trimmed by 4 bases and J by 3 bases, leaving 15 bases between them. The CDR3 spans 15 residues. The CDR3 protein is CASSWPGEVYTEAFF. Here the CDR3 DNA reads TGTGCCAGCAGTTGGCCCGGGGAAGTGTACACTGAAGCTTTCTTT. Variable domain in full (rest from reference TRBV28 and TRBJ1-1): DVKVTQSSRYLVKRTGEKVFLECVQDMDHENMFWYRQDPGLGLRLIYFSYDVKMKEKGDIPEGYSVSREKKERFSLILESASTNQTSMYLCASSWPGEVYTEAFFGQGTRLTVV.

The chain is built from TRBV28 and TRBJ2-1; D is perhaps TRBD1 or TRBD2 (6 bases each). The CDR3 sequence is 16 residues long. The V end was cut by 4 bases, the J end by 2 bases, with 15 bases between. In germline, CDR1 is MDHEN, CDR2 SYDVKM. The CDR3 loop reads CASSSKGGVTYNEQFF. The CDR3 DNA reads as TGTGCCAGCAGTTCCAAGGGGGGCGTAACCTACAATGAGCAGTTCTTC. Based on the CDR3 plus reference TRBV28 and TRBJ2-1, the full variable domain is DVKVTQSSRYLVKRTGEKVFLECVQDMDHENMFWYRQDPGLGLRLIYFSYDVKMKEKGDIPEGYSVSREKKERFSLILESASTNQTSMYLCASSSKGGVTYNEQFFGPGTRLTVL.

The chain uses TRBV7-2 and TRBJ2-3; TRBD1 is a possible D gene (6 bases). The CDR3 runs 12 residues. Trimming removed 3 bases from V and 6 bases from J, with 7 bases in between. Germline assignment: CDR1 SGHTA and CDR2 FQGNSA. CDR3 sequence: CASSFQGDTQYF. DNA for the CDR3: TGTGCCAGCAGCTTCCAGGGGGATACGCAGTATTTT.

The chain carries TRBV7-2 and TRBJ1-3, with no clear D. V lost 1 base and J 4 bases, leaving 5 bases between the germline ends. Germline CDR1 SGHTA, CDR2 FQGNSA. This CDR3 comprises 13 residues. CDR3 sequence (DNA): TGTGCCAGCAGCTTAGTTAGGGGAAACACCATATATTTT. It is translated as CASSLVRGNTIYF.

The rearrangement links TRBV28 to TRBJ1-5; the match to TRBD1 covers 7 bases. Germline CDR1 and CDR2: MDHEN and SYDVKM. CDR3 length: 13 amino acids. The ends lost 1 base at V and 11 bases at J; junction bases unmatched: 5. In DNA form, the CDR3 reads TGTGCCAGCAGTTTATCGAGCAGGGGGTCCCAGCATTTT. Protein sequence: CASSLSSRGSQHF.

The chain combines TRBV7-2 with TRBJ1-2; D call uncertain. The CDR3 covers 13 residues. Between the trimmed V and J ends, which lost 2 bases and 6 bases, there was a span of 10 bases. Looked up from germline, CDR1 is SGHTA and CDR2 is FQGNSA. CDR3 coding DNA: TGTGCCAGCAGCTTAAGGAGATTCCATGGCTACACCTTC. It encodes CASSLRRFHGYTF.

The chain links TRBV19 to TRBJ1-5; 12 nucleotides agree with TRBD1. The CDR3 is 16 residues long. J lost 5 bases, V lost 6 bases, and 8 bases had no gene match. From germline, CDR1 is LNHDA and CDR2 SQIVND (reference sequence). CDR3 sequence reads: CASRGQGAFEYQPQHF. CDR3 nucleotides: TGTGCCAGTAGGGGACAGGGGGCCTTCGAGTATCAGCCCCAGCATTTT.

This clone was observed once. The chain combines TRBV5-1 with TRBJ2-1, with D maybe TRBD2 (5 bases). The V end was cut by 0 bases, the J end by 9 bases, with 16 bases between. The germline V gene has CDR1 SGHRS and CDR2 YFSETQ. The CDR3 loop spans 15 amino acids. CDR3 in DNA: TGCGCCAGCAGCTTGGAACACCTGGCTACTAGTGAGCAGTTCTTC. Protein sequence: CASSLEHLATSEQFF.

The CDR3 spells CASSQATGPNQPQHF. The CDR3 DNA sequence: TGCGCCAGCAGCCAGGCGACAGGACCCAATCAGCCCCAGCATTTT. The chain is built from TRBV4-1 and TRBJ1-5; D perhaps matches TRBD1 (6 bases). The germline gives CDR1 MGHRA, CDR2 YSYEKL. CDR3 size: 15 residues. Trimming removed 3 bases at V and 3 bases at J, with 12 bases between.

This chain joins TRBV6-5 and TRBJ1-1, with 8 bases aligning to TRBD1. Germline trimming cut 2 bases from V and 6 bases from J; bases unmatched to any gene: 2. Germline assignment: CDR1 MNHEY and CDR2 SVGAGI. The CDR3 length is 13 residues. This chain's CDR3 is CASSYDRGAEAFF. Written as DNA, the CDR3 is TGTGCCAGCAGTTACGACAGGGGTGCTGAAGCTTTCTTT.

CDR3 sequence (DNA): TGTGCCAGCAGTGAGGTCAGACAAGAGACCCAGTACTTC. Protein: CASSEVRQETQYF. The chain uses TRBV6-1 and TRBJ2-5, with D unresolved. Trimming removed 3 bases from V and 2 bases from J, with 7 bases in between. Germline assignment: CDR1 MNHNS and CDR2 SASEGT. The CDR3 loop spans 13 amino acids.

The J gene is TRBJ2-1, the V gene TRBV4-3; 7 bases are a match to TRBD2. The CDR3 length is 19 residues. The V gene's germline CDR1 is LGHNA and CDR2 YSLEER. V was pared by 1 base and J by 3 bases, with 15 bases of the junction left unmatched. CDR3 region: CASSQATGRGKFIYNEQFF. CDR3 DNA: TGCGCCAGCAGCCAAGCGACCGGGCGGGGGAAATTTATCTACAATGAGCAGTTCTTC.

Regarding this clone: Compared with germline, one end of the junction differs, possibly owing to a read error. This chain uses TRBV5-1 with TRBJ2-1; 8 bases match TRBD2. This CDR3 contains 17 residues. From germline, CDR1 is SGHRS and CDR2 YFSETQ. DNA of the CDR3: TGCGCCAGCAGTCCCTCTATTAGCGGGACCTCCGACAATGAGCAGTTCTTC. It encodes CASSPSISGTSDNEQFF.